These 17 T cell receptor beta chains originate from one sample sequenced in a study of blood T cells in healthy people across ages. The use of a sample-barcoded 5' primer and a J-beta primer mix characterized a second PCR of 7 to 11 cycles. From the 5' RACE reads, TCRdb called clonotypes with MiXCR, one entry per CDR3 protein. The table has around 1,900,000 distinct CDR3 sequences, approximately 40% seen once. Sequenced: blood. The origin of the receptors is a human donor in good health.

V and J are TRBV15 and TRBJ1-5; D uncertain. V lost 3 bases and J lost 10, with 13 bases in between. This CDR3 comprises 13 residues. Germline V gene sequence: CDR1 LNHNV, CDR2 YYDKDF (reference sequence). CDR3 in DNA: TGTGCCACCAGCAGCCACCCGGACGGACCCCAGCATTTT. Translation gives CATSSHPDGPQHF. Together with reference TRBV15 and TRBJ1-5, the CDR3 gives the full variable domain: DAMVIQNPRYQVTQFGKPVTLSCSQTLNHNVMYWYQQKSSQAPKLLFHYYDKDFNNEADTPDNFQSRRPNTSFCFLDIRSPGLGDTAMYLCATSSHPDGPQHFGDGTRLSIL.

The sample holds one count of this clonotype. This sequence joins TRBV5-1 and TRBJ2-3; 9 bases fit TRBD2. This CDR3 contains 17 residues. J gave up 3 bases and V 3 bases, and 11 bases lay outside the gene matches. Germline CDR1 reads SGHRS; CDR2 reads YFSETQ. CDR3 sequence: CASSSPSSGVRTDTQYF. The CDR3 DNA sequence: TGCGCCAGCAGCTCTCCCTCTAGCGGGGTGAGGACAGATACGCAGTATTTT.

The gene calls are TRBV29-1 and TRBJ2-3, with a tentative D call TRBD2 (6 bases). Germline V gene data show CDR1 as SQVTM and CDR2 as ANQGSEA. CDR3 length: 17 amino acids. Trimming pared 3 bases from V and 2 bases from J, leaving 21 bases between. The CDR3 DNA reads as TGCAGCGTTGAGGGTAGCGGAGGAGAAGGAAACACAGATACGCAGTATTTT. Translated, it gives CSVEGSGGEGNTDTQYF.

The table lists this clonotype with a few counts. The chain employs TRBV7-9 and TRBJ2-5, with D unresolved. V lost 2 bases, J lost 1 base, and 11 bases lay in between. This CDR3 is built from 15 residues. Germline V gene data show CDR1 as SEHNR and CDR2 as FQNEAQ (reference sequence). The DNA of the CDR3 is TGTGCCAGCAGCTTAACGTCGGCAGTCCAAGAGACCCAGTACTTC. It specifies CASSLTSAVQETQYF.

This clonotype was detected only a few times. This chain joins TRBV5-6 and TRBJ1-4, with D tentatively TRBD1 (6 bases). The CDR3 is 16 amino acids. Per germline, CDR1 SGHDT and CDR2 YYEEEE. The germline V and J ends were trimmed by 0 bases and 2 bases, with 11 bases remaining between them. The CDR3 loop reads CASSLETGLTNEKLFF. The CDR3 DNA reads as TGTGCCAGCAGCTTGGAAACAGGGCTCACTAATGAAAAACTGTTTTTT.

This clonotype was found a few times. The CDR3 nucleotides read TGTGCCAGCAAGGTGGCGTCGGGGCACACTGAAGCTTTCTTT. Protein product: CASKVASGHTEAFF. The J gene is TRBJ1-1, the V gene TRBV2; possible D gene TRBD1, 5 bases. Trimming stripped 7 bases from V and 3 bases from J, with 15 bases between. This CDR3 has 14 residues. The germline V gene encodes CDR1 SNHLY and CDR2 FYNNEI.

The chain recombines TRBV20-1 with TRBJ2-1; maybe TRBD1 (5 bases). V lost 5 bases to trimming and J lost 4 bases, with 18 bases between them. Germline CDR1 reads DFQATT; CDR2 reads SNEGSKA (reference sequence). This CDR3 region has 15 residues. The CDR3 protein is CSAESRREFYNEQFF. The CDR3 DNA is TGCAGTGCTGAGTCCCGCAGGGAATTTTACAATGAGCAGTTCTTC.

This clonotype was seen a handful of times. The chain employs TRBV7-9 and TRBJ2-3; 7 bases are a match to TRBD2. The germline V gene encodes CDR1 SEHNR and CDR2 FQNEAQ (reference sequence). The length of the CDR3 is 15 residues. V lost 3 bases, J lost 0 bases, and 3 bases stayed unmatched. As DNA, the CDR3 is TGTGCCAGCAGCTTGAGGCGGGGGAGCACAGATACGCAGTATTTT. It is translated as CASSLRRGSTDTQYF. The full variable domain, completed using reference TRBV7-9 and TRBJ2-3, is DTGVSQNPRHKITKRGQNVTFRCDPISEHNRLYWYRQTLGQGPEFLTYFQNEAQLEKSRLLSDRFSAERPKGSFSTLEIQRTEQGDSAMYLCASSLRRGSTDTQYFGPGTRLTVL.

This chain connects TRBV5-1 to TRBJ1-6; no clear D. The V end lost 0 bases, the J end lost 7 bases, and 11 bases lay between the germline ends. The CDR3 is 15 residues long. Germline lookup yields CDR1 SGHRS and CDR2 YFSETQ. The CDR3 region has the DNA TGCGCCAGCAGCTTGGCCGGGGTCCAGAATTCACCCCTCCACTTT. Its protein is CASSLAGVQNSPLHF. The full variable domain, rest sourced from reference TRBV5-1 and TRBJ1-6, is KAGVTQTPRYLIKTRGQQVTLSCSPISGHRSVSWYQQTPGQGLQFLFEYFSETQRNKGNFPGRFSGRQFSNSRSEMNVSTLELGDSALYLCASSLAGVQNSPLHFGNGTRLTVT.

This clonotype was recorded many times. The chain joins TRBV9 to TRBJ2-3, with 10 bases identical to TRBD2. Germline values: CDR1 SGDLS, CDR2 YYNGEE. This CDR3 has 13 amino acids. The trim removed 7 bases at V and 8 bases at J, leaving 7 bases unmatched. Written as DNA, the CDR3 is TGTGCCAGCGCACGGCTAGCGGGGGCTACGCAGTATTTT. It is translated as CASARLAGATQYF.

This clonotype occurred a few times. The chain carries TRBV20-1 and TRBJ2-1; 7 bases match TRBD2. The CDR3 consists of 11 residues. Germline trimming cut 6 bases from V and 10 bases from J; bases unmatched to any gene: 6. Germline V gene lookup returns CDR1 DFQATT and CDR2 SNEGSKA (reference sequence). CDR3 bases: TGCAGTGCCAGGACTAGTTGGGAGCAGTTCTTC. Amino acid sequence: CSARTSWEQFF.

Notes on this clonotype: Just one base apart from a much larger clone, this may be a read error. This sequence joins TRBV7-2 and TRBJ2-3; D is ambiguous. CDR3 length equals 13 residues. Germline-derived CDR1 and CDR2 are SGHTA and FQGNSA. The CDR3 sequence: CASSGSSTDTQNF. The CDR3 DNA follows: TGTGCCAGCAGCGGGTCGAGCACAGATACGCAGAATTTT.

This clonotype was counted a few times. The chain employs TRBV4-2 and TRBJ1-4; the D gene is possibly TRBD1 (5 bases). Germline CDR1 reads LGHNA; CDR2 reads YNFKEQ. CDR3 length: 14 amino acids. The ends were cut back, 1 base at V and 7 bases at J, with 10 bases in the middle. CDR3 amino acids: CASSQVGRGEKLFF. The DNA for the CDR3 is TGTGCCAGCAGCCAAGTGGGGAGGGGTGAAAAACTGTTTTTT.

The chain uses TRBV7-6 and TRBJ2-4, with D perhaps matching TRBD2 (5 bases). With the DNA end fitting TRBJ2-7 better, the J assignment may be wrong. Per the germline V gene, CDR1 is SGHVS and CDR2 is FNYEAQ. The CDR3 runs to 14 residues. CDR3 in amino acids: CASSNSGDWDEQYF. The CDR3 DNA reads as TGTGCCAGCAGCAACAGCGGCGATTGGGACGAGCAGTACTTC.

The rearrangement links TRBV3-1 to TRBJ2-1; 14 nucleotides line up with TRBD2. The CDR3 loop spans 17 amino acids. J gave up 5 bases and V 1 base, and 4 bases lay outside the gene matches. CDR1 LGHDT and CDR2 YNNKEL come from the germline V gene (reference sequence). The CDR3: CASSQVGLAGVDNEQFF. The CDR3 region has the DNA TGTGCCAGCAGCCAAGTGGGACTAGCGGGAGTAGACAATGAGCAGTTCTTC.

The CDR3 here is CASNYSPETQYF. For the CDR3, the DNA is TGTGCCAGCAATTATTCTCCAGAGACCCAGTACTTC. The chain employs TRBV6-2 or TRBV6-3 and TRBJ2-5, with unresolved D. This CDR3 spans 12 amino acids. CDR1 and CDR2 (germline): MNHEY, SVGEGT. V was clipped by 7 bases and J by 4 bases, with 10 bases between them.

In DNA form, the CDR3 reads TGTGCCAGCAGTCCTCCACTCGGGACAGAAGATGGCTACACCTTC. Its translation is CASSPPLGTEDGYTF. V and J are TRBV28 and TRBJ1-2, with 7 bases that match TRBD1. Looked up from germline, CDR1 is MDHEN and CDR2 is SYDVKM. V dropped 5 bases and J dropped 6; count of bases not matched to a gene: 12. This CDR3 is built from 15 residues.